These T cell receptor beta chains were read from a single sample in a study of control samples from healthy donors and cancer patients. The method was immunoSEQ multiplex PCR; TCRdb's version includes in-frame clones alone and lacks a portion of them. This sample yields 95,000 to 150,000 clones, of which approximately 89% are seen a single time; 7.8% belongs to the top ten. Sequencing input: blood. These receptors all stem from a woman in her late teens or twenties in good health. The CDR3 runs from the conserved cysteine through the conserved F or W. D genes are given only for firm matches. Expanded clones get a size class; other rows say once, few or many, or leave the size out.

>TRBJ1-1|TRBV6-2/TRBV6-3|-|-
TGTGCCAGCAGTACCGGAGGGGATTTGAACACTGAAGCTTTCTTT
CASSTGGDLNTEAFF
>TRBJ1-1|TRBV19|once|-
TGTGCCAGTAGTCCTCAACATGCGAACACTGAAGCTTTCTTT
CASSPQHANTEAFF
>TRBJ2-2|TRBV12-5|-|-
TGTGCTAGTGGTTTGGCACGGGGGTGGCGTGGCGGGGAGCTGTTTTTT
CASGLARGWRGGELFF
>TRBJ1-2|TRBV3-1/TRBV3-2|-|-
TGTGCCAGCAGCCCACCGGGCTACACCTTC
CASSPPGYTF
>TRBJ2-1|TRBV6-5|-|-
TGTGCCAGCAGTTACGGGGCAGGTTCGGGTGAGCAGTTCTTC
CASSYGAGSGEQFF
>TRBJ2-5|TRBV5-4|-|TRBD2
TGTGCCAGCAGTTTGGGGAGGGCGCAAGAGACCCAGTACTTC
CASSLGRAQETQYF
>TRBJ1-6|TRBV24-1|-|-
TGTGCCACCAGTGCGGGGGGCATTAGTTCACCCCTCCACTTT
CATSAGGISSPLHF
>TRBJ2-7|TRBV5-1|-|TRBD1
TGCGCCAGCAGCCTCAATGCAGGGGGCGTCGACGAGCAGTACTTC
CASSLNAGGVDEQYF
>TRBJ2-7|TRBV9|-|TRBD1
TGTGCCAGCAGCCAGCCACTGGGACAGAAGGGAGCCATCATGAGATACGAGCAGTACTTC
CASSQPLGQKGAIMRYEQYF
>TRBJ1-1|TRBV4-2|-|-
TGTGCCAGCAGCCAAGATAGGGGGGGAGACACTGAAGCTTTCTTT
CASSQDRGGDTEAFF
>TRBJ2-3|TRBV9|-|-
TGTGCCAGCAGCTTAAGAGGGTTGGGGGATACGCAGTATTTT
CASSLRGLGDTQYF
>TRBJ1-1|TRBV30|-|-
TGTGCCTGGAGTGTAGGGGAGAACACTGAAGCTTTCTTT
CAWSVGENTEAFF
>TRBJ2-2|TRBV5-6|-|-
TGTGCCAGCAGCCCTCCAGGGGGGTTGAACACCGGGGAGCTGTTTTTT
CASSPPGGLNTGELFF